This T cell receptor beta chain was captured by sequencing in a study of cytomegalovirus exposure and HLA in healthy donors. Whole-study results and caveats: For most TCR sequences rarity was the rule, although some public TCRs occurred in many donors.

The CDR3 runs to 16 residues. V dropped 5 bases and J dropped 0; count of bases not matched to a gene: 10. Germline V lookup: CDR1 WSHSY, CDR2 SAAADI. A remark on this clone: As yet, its antigen is unknown.

Some clones are missing from TCRdb's copy, which holds only in-frame ones; the method was immunoSEQ multiplex PCR. The sample includes about 130,000 clones, about 91% of them seen just once. The TCR comes from a woman between 18 and 29 years old in good health and CMV-seronegative. Specimen: PBMCs. The genes are TRBV10-2 and TRBJ2-7; 7 bases agree with TRBD1. This CDR3 is CASSPARRQGSYEQYF. For the CDR3, the DNA is TGCGCCAGCAGTCCTGCCCGTCGACAGGGCTCCTACGAGCAGTACTTC.